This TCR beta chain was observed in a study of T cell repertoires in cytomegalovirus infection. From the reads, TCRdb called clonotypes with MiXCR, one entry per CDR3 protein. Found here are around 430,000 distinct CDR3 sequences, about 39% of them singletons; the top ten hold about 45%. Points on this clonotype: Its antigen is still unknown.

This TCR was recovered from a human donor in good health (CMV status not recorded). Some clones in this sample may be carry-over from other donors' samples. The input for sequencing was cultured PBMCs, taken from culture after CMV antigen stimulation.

CDR3 residues: CASSLRAGHRNSPLHF. The CDR3 DNA reads TGTGCCAGCAGCTTACGGGCTGGACATCGTAATTCACCCCTCCACTTT. The chain employs TRBV11-1 and TRBJ1-6, with D perhaps TRBD1 (5 bases). The CDR3 has 16 residues. Germline lookup yields CDR1 SGHAT and CDR2 FQDESV (reference sequence). The V and J ends lost 2 bases and 6 bases respectively, with 14 bases between them. The full variable domain, in which reference TRBV11-1 and TRBJ1-6 provide the parts outside the CDR3, is EAEVAQSPRYKITEKSQAVAFWCDPISGHATLYWYRQILGQGPELLVQFQDESVVDDSQLPKDRFSAERLKGVDSTLKIQPAELGDSAMYLCASSLRAGHRNSPLHFGNGTRLTVT.